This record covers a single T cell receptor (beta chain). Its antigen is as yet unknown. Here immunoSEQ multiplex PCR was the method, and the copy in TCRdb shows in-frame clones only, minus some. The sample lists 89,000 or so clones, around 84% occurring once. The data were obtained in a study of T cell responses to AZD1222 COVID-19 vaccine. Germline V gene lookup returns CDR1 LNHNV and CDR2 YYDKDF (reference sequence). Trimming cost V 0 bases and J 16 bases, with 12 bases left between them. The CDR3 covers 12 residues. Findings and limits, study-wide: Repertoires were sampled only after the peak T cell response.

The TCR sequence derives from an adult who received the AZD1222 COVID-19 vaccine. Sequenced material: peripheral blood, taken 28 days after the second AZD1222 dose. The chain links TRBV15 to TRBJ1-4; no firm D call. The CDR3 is CATSRDRRAEFF. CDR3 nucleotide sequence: TGTGCCACCAGCAGAGATCGGCGGGCGGAGTTTTTT.